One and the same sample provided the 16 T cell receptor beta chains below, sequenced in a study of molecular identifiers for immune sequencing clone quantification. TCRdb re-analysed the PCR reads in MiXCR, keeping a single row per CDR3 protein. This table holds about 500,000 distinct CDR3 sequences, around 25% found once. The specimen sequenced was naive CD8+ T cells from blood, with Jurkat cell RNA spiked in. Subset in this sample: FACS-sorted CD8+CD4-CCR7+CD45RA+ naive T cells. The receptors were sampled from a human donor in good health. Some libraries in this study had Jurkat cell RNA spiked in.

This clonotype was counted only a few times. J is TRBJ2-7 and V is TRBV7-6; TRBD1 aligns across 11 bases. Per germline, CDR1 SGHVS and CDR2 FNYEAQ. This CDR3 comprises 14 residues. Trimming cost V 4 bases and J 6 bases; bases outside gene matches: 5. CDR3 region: CASSYGTGGFEQYF. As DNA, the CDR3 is TGTGCCAGCAGCTACGGGACAGGGGGGTTCGAGCAGTACTTC.

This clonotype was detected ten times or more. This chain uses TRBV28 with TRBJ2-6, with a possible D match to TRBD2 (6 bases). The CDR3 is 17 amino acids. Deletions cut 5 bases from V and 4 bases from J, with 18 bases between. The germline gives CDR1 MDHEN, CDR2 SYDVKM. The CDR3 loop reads CASSPRRGGSGANVLTF. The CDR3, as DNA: TGTGCCAGCAGTCCTCGAAGGGGAGGTTCGGGGGCCAACGTCCTGACTTTC.

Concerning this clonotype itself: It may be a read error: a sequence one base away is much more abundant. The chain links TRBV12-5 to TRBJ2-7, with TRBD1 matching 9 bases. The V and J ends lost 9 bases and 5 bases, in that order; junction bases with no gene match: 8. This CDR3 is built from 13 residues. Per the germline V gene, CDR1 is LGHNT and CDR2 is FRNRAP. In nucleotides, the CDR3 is TGTGCTAGAGCTCCGGACAGGGGCGACGAGCAGTACTTC. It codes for CARAPDRGDEQYF.

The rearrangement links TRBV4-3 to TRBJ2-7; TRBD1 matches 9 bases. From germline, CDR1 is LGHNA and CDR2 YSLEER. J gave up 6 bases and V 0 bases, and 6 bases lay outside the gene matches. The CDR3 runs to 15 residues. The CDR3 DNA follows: TGCGCCAGCAGCCAAGAAACAGGGGGCTGGGGCGAGCAGTACTTC. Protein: CASSQETGGWGEQYF.

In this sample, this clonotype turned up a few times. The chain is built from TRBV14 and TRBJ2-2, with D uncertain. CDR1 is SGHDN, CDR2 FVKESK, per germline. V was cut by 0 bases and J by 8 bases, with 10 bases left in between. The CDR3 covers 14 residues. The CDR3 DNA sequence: TGTGCCAGCAGCCAAGATCCCACTCTTGGGGAGCTGTTTTTT. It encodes CASSQDPTLGELFF.

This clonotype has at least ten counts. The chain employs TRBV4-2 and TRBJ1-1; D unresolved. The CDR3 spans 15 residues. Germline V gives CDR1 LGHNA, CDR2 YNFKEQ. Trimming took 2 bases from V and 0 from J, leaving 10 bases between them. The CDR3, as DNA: TGTGCCAGCAGCCAAATGGAGGGCATGAACACTGAAGCTTTCTTT. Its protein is CASSQMEGMNTEAFF.

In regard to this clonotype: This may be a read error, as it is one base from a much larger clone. CDR3 amino acids: CASSYGTGLIQYF. CDR3 coding DNA: TGTGCCAGCAGTTACGGGACAGGGCTCATTCAGTACTTC. V usage is TRBV6-5 and J usage is TRBJ2-4; TRBD1 agrees at 9 bases. With 2 bases clipped from V and 9 bases from J, the junction kept 2 bases outside the gene matches. CDR1 is MNHEY, CDR2 SVGAGI, per germline. The CDR3 covers 13 residues.

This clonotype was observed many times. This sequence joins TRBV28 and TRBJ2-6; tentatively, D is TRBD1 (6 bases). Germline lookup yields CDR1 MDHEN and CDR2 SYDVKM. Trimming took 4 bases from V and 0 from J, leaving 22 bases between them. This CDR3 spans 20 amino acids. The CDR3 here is CASSSSLRTANNSGANVLTF. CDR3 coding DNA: TGTGCCAGCAGTTCGTCCCTTAGGACAGCAAACAACTCTGGGGCCAACGTCCTGACTTTC. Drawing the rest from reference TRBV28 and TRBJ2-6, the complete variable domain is DVKVTQSSRYLVKRTGEKVFLECVQDMDHENMFWYRQDPGLGLRLIYFSYDVKMKEKGDIPEGYSVSREKKERFSLILESASTNQTSMYLCASSSSLRTANNSGANVLTFGAGSRLTVL.

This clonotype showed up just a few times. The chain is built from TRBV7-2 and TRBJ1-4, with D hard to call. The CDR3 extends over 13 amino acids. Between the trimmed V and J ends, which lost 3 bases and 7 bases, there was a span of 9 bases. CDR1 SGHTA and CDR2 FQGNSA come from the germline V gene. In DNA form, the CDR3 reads TGTGCCAGCAGCTTGGCCGGGCGTGAAAAACTGTTTTTT. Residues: CASSLAGREKLFF.

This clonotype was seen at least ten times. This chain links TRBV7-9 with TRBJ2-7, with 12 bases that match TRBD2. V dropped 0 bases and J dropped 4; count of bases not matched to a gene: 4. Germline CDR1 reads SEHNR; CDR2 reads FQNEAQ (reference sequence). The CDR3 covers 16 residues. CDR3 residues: CASSLAGLAGPYEQYF. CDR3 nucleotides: TGTGCCAGCAGCTTAGCGGGACTAGCGGGCCCGTACGAGCAGTACTTC.

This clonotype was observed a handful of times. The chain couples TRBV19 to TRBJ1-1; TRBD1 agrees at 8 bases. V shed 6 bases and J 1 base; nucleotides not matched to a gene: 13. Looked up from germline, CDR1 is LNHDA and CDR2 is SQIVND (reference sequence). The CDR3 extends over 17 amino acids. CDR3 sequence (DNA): TGTGCCAGTAGCCCCGGGACAGGCGACTCCTGGAACACTGAAGCTTTCTTT. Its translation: CASSPGTGDSWNTEAFF.

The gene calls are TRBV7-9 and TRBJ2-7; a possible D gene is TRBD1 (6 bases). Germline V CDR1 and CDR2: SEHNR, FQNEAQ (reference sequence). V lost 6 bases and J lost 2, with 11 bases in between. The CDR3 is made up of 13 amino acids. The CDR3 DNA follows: TGTGCCAGCAGTGACAGGACACCCTACGAGCAGTACTTC. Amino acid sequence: CASSDRTPYEQYF.

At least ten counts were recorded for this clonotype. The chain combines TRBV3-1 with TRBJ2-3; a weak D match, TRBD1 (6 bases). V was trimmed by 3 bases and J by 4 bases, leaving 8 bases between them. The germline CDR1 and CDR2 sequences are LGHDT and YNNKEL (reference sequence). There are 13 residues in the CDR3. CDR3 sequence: CASSHGQPDTQYF. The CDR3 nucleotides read TGTGCCAGCAGCCACGGACAGCCAGATACGCAGTATTTT.

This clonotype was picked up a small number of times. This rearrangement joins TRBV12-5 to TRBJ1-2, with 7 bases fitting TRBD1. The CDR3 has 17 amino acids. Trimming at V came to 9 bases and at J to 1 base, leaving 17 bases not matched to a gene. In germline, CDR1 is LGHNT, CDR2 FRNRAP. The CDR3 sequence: CASGPRGQTLSNYGYTF. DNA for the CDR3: TGTGCTAGCGGCCCGAGGGGACAGACATTAAGTAACTATGGCTACACCTTC. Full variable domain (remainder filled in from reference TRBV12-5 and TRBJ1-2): DARVTQTPRHKVTEMGQEVTMRCQPILGHNTVFWYRQTMMQGLELLAYFRNRAPLDDSGMPKDRFSAEMPDATLATLKIQPSEPRDSAVYFCASGPRGQTLSNYGYTFGSGTRLTVV.

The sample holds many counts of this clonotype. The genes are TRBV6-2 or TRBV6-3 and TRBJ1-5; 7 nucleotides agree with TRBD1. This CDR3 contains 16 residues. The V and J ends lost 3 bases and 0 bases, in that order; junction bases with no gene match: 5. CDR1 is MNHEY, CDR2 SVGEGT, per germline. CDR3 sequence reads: CASSYGRGLSNQPQHF. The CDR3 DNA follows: TGTGCCAGCAGTTATGGAAGGGGGCTTAGCAATCAGCCCCAGCATTTT.

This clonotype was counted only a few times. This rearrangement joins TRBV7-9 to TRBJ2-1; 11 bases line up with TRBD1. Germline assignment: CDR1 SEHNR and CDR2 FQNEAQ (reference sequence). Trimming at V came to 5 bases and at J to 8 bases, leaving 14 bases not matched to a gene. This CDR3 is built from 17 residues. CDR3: CASSPRRSGTGGYEQFF. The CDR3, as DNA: TGTGCCAGCAGCCCCCGGAGATCAGGGACAGGGGGTTATGAGCAGTTCTTC.